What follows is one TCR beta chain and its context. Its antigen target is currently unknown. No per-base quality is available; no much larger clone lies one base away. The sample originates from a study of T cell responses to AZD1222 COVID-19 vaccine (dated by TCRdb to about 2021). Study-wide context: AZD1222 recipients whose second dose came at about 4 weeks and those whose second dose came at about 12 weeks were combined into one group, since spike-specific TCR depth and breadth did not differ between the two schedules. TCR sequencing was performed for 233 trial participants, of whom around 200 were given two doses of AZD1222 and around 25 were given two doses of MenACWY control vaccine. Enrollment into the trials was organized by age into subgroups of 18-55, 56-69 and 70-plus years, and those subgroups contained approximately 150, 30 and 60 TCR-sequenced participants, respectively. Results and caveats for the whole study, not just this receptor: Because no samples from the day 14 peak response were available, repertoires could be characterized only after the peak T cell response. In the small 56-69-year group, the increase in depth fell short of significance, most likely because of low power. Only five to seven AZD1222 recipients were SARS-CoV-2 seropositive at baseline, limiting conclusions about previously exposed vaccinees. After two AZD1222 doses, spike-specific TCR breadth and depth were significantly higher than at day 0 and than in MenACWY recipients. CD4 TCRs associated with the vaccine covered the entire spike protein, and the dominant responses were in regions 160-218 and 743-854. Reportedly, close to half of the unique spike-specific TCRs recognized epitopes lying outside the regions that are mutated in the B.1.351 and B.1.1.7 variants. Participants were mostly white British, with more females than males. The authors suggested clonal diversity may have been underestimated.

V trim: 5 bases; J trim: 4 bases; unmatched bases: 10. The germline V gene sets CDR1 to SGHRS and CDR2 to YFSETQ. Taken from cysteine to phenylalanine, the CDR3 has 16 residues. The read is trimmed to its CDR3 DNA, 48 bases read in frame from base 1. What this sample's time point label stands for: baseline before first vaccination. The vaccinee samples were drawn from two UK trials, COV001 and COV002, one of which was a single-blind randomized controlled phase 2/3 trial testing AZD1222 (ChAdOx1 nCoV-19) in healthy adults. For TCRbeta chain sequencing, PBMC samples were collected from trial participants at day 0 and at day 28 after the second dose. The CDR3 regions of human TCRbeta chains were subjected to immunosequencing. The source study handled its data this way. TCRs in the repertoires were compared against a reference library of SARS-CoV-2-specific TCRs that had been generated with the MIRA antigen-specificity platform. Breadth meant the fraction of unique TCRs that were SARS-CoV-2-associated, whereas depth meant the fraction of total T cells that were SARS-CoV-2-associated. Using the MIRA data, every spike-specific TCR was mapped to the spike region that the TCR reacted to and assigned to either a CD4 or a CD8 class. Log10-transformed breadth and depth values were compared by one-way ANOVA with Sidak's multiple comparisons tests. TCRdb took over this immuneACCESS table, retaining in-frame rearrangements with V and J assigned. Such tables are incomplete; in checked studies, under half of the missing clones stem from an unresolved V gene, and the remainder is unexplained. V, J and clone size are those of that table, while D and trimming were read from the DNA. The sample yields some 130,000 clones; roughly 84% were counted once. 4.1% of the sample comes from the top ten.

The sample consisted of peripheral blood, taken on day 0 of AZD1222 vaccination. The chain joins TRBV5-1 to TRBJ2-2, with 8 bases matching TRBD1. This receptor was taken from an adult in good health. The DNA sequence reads TGCGCCAGCAGACTTTCAGGGGGCGCGATCACCGGGGAGCTGTTTTTT. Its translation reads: CASRLSGGAITGELFF.